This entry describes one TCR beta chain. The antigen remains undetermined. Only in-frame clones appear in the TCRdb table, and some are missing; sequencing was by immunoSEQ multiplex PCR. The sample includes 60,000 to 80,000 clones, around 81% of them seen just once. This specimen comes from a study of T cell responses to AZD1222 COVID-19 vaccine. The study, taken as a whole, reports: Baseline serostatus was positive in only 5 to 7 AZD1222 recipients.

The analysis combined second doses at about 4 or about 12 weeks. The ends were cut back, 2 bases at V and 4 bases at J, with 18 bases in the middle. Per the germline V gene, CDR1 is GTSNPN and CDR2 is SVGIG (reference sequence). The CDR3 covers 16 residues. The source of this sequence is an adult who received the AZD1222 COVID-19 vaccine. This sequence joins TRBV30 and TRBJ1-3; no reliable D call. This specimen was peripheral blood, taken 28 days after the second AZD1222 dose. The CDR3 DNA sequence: TGTGCCTGGAGTATCACACCGGTGGCGGTGGGAAACACCATATATTTT. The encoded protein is CAWSITPVAVGNTIYF.